This T cell receptor beta chain was recovered during a study of T cell responses to AZD1222 COVID-19 vaccine. Study details: Pooled together were second doses at about 4 or about 12 weeks. Points from the study as a whole: Just six or seven AZD1222 recipients tested seropositive at baseline. Dominant CD4 TCR responses targeted spike regions 160-218 and 743-854.

Notes on this clone: Its matching antigen is unknown.

Only in-frame clones appear in the TCRdb table, and some are missing; sequencing was by immunoSEQ multiplex PCR. The table includes under 150,000 clones, 92% detected once. Trimming removed 5 bases from V and 11 bases from J; junction bases left unmatched: 4. The length of the CDR3 is 12 residues. V and J are TRBV12-3 or TRBV12-4 and TRBJ1-2; TRBD1 matches 11 bases. The TCR was taken from an adult in good health. The sequencing used peripheral blood, collected on day 0 of AZD1222 vaccination. The CDR3 bases are TGTGCCAGCAGTCCTAGGGACAGGGGGTACACCTTC. Its protein is CASSPRDRGYTF.